The clone carrying this TCR beta chain was counted a few times. This specimen belongs to a study of T cells in Graves' hyperthyroidism and ophthalmopathy. CDR1 LGHNA and CDR2 YNFKEQ come from the germline V gene. The CDR3 extends over 17 amino acids. V shed 0 bases and J shed 4 bases, with 16 bases lying between them. Amplification of TCR beta CDR3 regions used RNA as the template. The study used the HTBI primer set for a first-round RT-PCR of the TCR CDR3. TCRdb used MiXCR to reprocess the multiplex PCR reads, holding one entry per CDR3 protein. The sample includes a few hundred thousand distinct CDR3 sequences, about 15% seen only once; the top ten take 32%.

The sample comprised blood. The receptor comes from a woman in her twenties or thirties with Graves' hyperthyroidism. The chain employs TRBV4-2 and TRBJ1-5, with unresolved D. CDR3: CASSQEASGEGNQPQHF. CDR3 DNA: TGTGCCAGCAGCCAAGAGGCATCGGGAGAAGGGAATCAGCCCCAGCATTTT.